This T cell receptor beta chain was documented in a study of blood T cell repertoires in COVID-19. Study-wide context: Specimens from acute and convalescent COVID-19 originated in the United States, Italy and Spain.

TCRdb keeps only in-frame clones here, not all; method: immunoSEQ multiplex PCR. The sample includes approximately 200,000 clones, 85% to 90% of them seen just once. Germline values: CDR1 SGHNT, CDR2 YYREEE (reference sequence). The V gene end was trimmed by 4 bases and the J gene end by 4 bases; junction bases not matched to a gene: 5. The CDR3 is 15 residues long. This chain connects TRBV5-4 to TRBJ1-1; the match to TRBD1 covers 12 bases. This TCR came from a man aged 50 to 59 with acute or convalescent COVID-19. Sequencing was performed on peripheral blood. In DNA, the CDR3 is TGTGCCAGCAGCCCGGGACAGGGGGCACGCACTGAAGCTTTCTTT. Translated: CASSPGQGARTEAFF.